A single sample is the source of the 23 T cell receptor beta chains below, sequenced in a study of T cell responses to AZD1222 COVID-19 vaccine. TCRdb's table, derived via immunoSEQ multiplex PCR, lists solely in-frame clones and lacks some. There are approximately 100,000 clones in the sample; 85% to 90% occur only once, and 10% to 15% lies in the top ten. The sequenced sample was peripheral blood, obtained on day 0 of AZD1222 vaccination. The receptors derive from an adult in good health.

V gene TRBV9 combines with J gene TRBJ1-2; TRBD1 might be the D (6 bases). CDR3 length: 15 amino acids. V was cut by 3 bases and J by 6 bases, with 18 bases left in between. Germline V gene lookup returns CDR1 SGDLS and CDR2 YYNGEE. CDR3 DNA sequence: TGTGCCAGCAGCGGCGATTACAGGGTCGTCGATGGCTACACCTTC. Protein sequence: CASSGDYRVVDGYTF.

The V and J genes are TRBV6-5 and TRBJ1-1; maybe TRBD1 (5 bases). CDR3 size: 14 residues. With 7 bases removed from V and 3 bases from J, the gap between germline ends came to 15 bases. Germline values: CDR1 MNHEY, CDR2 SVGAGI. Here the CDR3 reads CASMAGWGYTEAFF. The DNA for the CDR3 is TGTGCCAGCATGGCCGGGTGGGGGTACACTGAAGCTTTCTTT.

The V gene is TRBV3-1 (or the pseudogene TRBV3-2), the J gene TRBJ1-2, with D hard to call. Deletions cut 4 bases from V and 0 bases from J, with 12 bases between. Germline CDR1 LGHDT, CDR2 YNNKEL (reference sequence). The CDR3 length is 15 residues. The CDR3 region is CASSPSGRPNYGYTF. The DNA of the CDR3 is TGTGCCAGCAGCCCTTCTGGCCGTCCTAACTATGGCTACACCTTC.

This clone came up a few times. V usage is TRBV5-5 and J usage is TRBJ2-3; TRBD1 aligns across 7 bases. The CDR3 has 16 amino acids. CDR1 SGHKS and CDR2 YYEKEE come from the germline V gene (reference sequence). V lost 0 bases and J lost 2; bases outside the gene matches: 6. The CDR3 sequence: CASSLETGTVTDTQYF. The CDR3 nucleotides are TGTGCCAGCAGCTTGGAAACCGGGACAGTCACAGATACGCAGTATTTT.

This CDR3 reads CASSSTGGNGYEQYF. The CDR3 DNA follows: TGTGCCAGCTCATCCACAGGGGGCAATGGATACGAGCAGTACTTC. The chain uses TRBV18 and TRBJ2-7, with 9 bases identical to TRBD1. Germline trimming cut 5 bases from V and 4 bases from J; bases unmatched to any gene: 9. Germline CDR1 reads KGHSH; CDR2 reads LQKENI. This CDR3 is built from 15 residues. Combining the CDR3 with reference TRBV18 and TRBJ2-7 gives the whole variable domain NAGVMQNPRHLVRRRGQEARLRCSPMKGHSHVYWYRQLPEEGLKFMVYLQKENIIDESGMPKERFSAEFPKEGPSILRIQQVVRGDSAAYFCASSSTGGNGYEQYFGPGTRLTVT.

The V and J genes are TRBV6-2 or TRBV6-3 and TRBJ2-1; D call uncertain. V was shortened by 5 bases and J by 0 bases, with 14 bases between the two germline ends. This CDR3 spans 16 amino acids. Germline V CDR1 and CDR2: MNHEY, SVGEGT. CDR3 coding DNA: TGTGCCAGCAGTCCCCTAGACTTTAGCTCCTACAATGAGCAGTTCTTC. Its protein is CASSPLDFSSYNEQFF.

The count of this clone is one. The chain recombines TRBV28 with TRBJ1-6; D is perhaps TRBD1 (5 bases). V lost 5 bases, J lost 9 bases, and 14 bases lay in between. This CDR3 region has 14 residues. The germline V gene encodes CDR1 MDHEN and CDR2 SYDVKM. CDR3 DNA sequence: TGTGCCAGCAGTCCTGGGGACGGTCTTTCACCCCTCCACTTT. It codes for CASSPGDGLSPLHF.

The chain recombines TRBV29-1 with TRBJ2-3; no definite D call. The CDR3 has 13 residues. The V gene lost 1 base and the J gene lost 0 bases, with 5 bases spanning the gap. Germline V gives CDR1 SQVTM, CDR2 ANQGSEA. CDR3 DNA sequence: TGCAGCGTTGAAGGTGAGAGCACAGATACGCAGTATTTT. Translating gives CSVEGESTDTQYF.

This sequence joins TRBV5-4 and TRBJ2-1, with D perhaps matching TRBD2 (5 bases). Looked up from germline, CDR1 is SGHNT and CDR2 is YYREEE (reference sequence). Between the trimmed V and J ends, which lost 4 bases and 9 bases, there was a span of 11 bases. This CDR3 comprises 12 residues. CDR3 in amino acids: CASSLLRGEQFF. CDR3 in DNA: TGTGCCAGCAGCCTTCTCCGGGGTGAGCAGTTCTTC.

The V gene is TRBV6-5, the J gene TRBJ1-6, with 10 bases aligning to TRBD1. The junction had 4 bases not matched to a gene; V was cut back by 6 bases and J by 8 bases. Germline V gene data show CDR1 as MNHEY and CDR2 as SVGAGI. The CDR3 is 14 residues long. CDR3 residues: CASRAGTGDSPLHF. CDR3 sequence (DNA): TGTGCCAGCAGGGCCGGGACAGGGGATTCACCCCTCCACTTT.

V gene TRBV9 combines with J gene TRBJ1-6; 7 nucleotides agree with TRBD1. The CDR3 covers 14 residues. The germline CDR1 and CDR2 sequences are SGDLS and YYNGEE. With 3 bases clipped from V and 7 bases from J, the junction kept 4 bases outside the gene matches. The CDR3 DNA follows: TGTGCCAGCAGCGCGACAGGGAAGAATTCACCCCTCCACTTT. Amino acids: CASSATGKNSPLHF. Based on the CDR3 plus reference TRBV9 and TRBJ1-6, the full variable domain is DSGVTQTPKHLITATGQRVTLRCSPRSGDLSVYWYQQSLDQGLQFLIQYYNGEERAKGNILERFSAQQFPDLHSELNLSSLELGDSALYFCASSATGKNSPLHFGNGTRLTVT.

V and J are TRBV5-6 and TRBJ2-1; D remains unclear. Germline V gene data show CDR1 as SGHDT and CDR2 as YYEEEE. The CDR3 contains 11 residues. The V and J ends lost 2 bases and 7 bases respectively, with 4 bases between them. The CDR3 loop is CASSFDNEQFF. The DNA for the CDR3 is TGTGCCAGCAGCTTTGATAATGAGCAGTTCTTC.

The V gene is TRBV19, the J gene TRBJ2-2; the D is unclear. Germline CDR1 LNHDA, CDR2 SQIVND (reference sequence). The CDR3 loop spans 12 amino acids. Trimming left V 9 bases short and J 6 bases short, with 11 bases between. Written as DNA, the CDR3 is TGTGCCAGCCGCGGTATTTCCGGGGAGCTGTTTTTT. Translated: CASRGISGELFF.

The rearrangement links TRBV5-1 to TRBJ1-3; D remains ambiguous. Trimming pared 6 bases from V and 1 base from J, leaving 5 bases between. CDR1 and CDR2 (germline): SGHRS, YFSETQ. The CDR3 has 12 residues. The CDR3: CASIGSGNTIYF. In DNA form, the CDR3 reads TGCGCCAGCATCGGGTCTGGAAACACCATATATTTT.

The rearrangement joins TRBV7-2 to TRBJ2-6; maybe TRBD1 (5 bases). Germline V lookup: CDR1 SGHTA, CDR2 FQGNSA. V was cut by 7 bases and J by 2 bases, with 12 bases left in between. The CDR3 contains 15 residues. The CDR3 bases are TGTGCCAGCACCCTTAGCAGGGCTGGGGCCAACGTCCTGACTTTC. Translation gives CASTLSRAGANVLTF. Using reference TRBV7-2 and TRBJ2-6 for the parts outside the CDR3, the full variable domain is GAGVSQSPSNKVTEKGKDVELRCDPISGHTALYWYRQSLGQGLEFLIYFQGNSAPDKSGLPSDRFSAERTGGSVSTLTIQRTQQEDSAVYLCASTLSRAGANVLTFGAGSRLTVL.

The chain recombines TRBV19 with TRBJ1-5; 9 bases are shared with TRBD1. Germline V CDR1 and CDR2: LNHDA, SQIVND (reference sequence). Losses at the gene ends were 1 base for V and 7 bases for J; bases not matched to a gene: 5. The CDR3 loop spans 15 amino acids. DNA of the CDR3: TGTGCCAGTAGTATAGCAGGGACAGGGACCCAGCCCCAGCATTTT. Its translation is CASSIAGTGTQPQHF. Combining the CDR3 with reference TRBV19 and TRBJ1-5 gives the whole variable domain DGGITQSPKYLFRKEGQNVTLSCEQNLNHDAMYWYRQDPGQGLRLIYYSQIVNDFQKGDIAEGYSVSREKKESFPLTVTSAQKNPTAFYLCASSIAGTGTQPQHFGDGTRLSIL.

For the CDR3, the DNA is TGCAGCGTTGAAGATGAGGGAAACAACAATGAGCAGTTCTTC. Its protein is CSVEDEGNNNEQFF. The rearrangement uses TRBV29-1 and TRBJ2-1, with TRBD2 as a possible D gene (5 bases). CDR3 size: 14 residues. V lost 0 bases, J lost 5 bases, and 11 bases lay in between. CDR1 and CDR2 from the germline V gene are SQVTM and ANQGSEA.

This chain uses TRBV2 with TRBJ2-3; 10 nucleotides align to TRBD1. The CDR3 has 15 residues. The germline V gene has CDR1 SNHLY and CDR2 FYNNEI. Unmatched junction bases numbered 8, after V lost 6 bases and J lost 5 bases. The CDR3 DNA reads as TGTGCCAGCAGCCCGGGACAGGGGTTTTTAGATACGCAGTATTTT. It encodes CASSPGQGFLDTQYF. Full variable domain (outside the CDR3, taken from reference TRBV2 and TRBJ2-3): EPEVTQTPSHQVTQMGQEVILRCVPISNHLYFYWYRQILGQKVEFLVSFYNNEISEKSEIFDDQFSVERPDGSNFTLKIRSTKLEDSAMYFCASSPGQGFLDTQYFGPGTRLTVL.

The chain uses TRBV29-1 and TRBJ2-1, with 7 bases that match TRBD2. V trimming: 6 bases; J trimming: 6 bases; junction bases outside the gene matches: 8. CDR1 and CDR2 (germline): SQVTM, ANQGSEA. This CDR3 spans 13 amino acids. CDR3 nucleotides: TGCAGCGTCCTGGGGGGGGGAGGCAATGAGCAGTTCTTC. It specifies CSVLGGGGNEQFF.

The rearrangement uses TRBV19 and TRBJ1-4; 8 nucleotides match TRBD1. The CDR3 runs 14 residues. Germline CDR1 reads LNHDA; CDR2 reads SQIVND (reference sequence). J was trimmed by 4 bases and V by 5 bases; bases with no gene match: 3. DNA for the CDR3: TGTGCCAGTAGTCTTGGACAGGGTAATGAAAAACTGTTTTTT. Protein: CASSLGQGNEKLFF.

The CDR3 region is CASSRRISGANVLTF. DNA of the CDR3: TGTGCCAGCAGTCGACGGATCTCTGGGGCCAACGTCCTGACTTTC. V and J are TRBV6-2 or TRBV6-3 and TRBJ2-6; no definite D call. Trimming stripped 5 bases from V and 0 bases from J, with 8 bases between. The CDR3 totals 15 residues. Germline V gives CDR1 MNHEY, CDR2 SVGEGT.

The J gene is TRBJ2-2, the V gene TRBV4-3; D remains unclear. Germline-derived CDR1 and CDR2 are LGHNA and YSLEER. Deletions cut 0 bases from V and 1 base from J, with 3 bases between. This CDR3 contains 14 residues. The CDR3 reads CASSQEENTGELFF. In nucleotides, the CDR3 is TGCGCCAGCAGCCAAGAGGAGAACACCGGGGAGCTGTTTTTT.

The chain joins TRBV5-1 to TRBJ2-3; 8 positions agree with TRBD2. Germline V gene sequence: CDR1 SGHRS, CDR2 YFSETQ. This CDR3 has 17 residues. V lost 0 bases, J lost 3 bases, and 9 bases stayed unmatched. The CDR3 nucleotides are TGCGCCAGCAGCTTGGAAGGGACGGGAGGGCCGACAGATACGCAGTATTTT. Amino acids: CASSLEGTGGPTDTQYF.